The 17 T cell receptor beta chains below come from one sample, sequenced in a study of identical twins. TCRdb re-derived calls from the 5' RACE reads in MiXCR, one entry per CDR3 protein. The table shows 690,000 or so distinct CDR3 sequences, with over 8.5% occurring only once. The sample also formed part of further work on yellow fever vaccine responses in identical twins.

The sample consisted of PBMCs. These receptors were taken from a woman between 18 and 30 years old in good health.

This clonotype was seen more than once but under ten times. The chain uses TRBV12-3 or TRBV12-4 and TRBJ1-1; D is possibly TRBD1 (5 bases). The V gene lost 6 bases and the J gene lost 3 bases, with 14 bases spanning the gap. The CDR3 is 14 amino acids. CDR3 amino acids: CASRIQGTYTEAFF. DNA for the CDR3: TGTGCCAGCAGGATTCAGGGAACCTACACTGAAGCTTTCTTT.

This clonotype was counted between two and nine times. This chain uses TRBV29-1 with TRBJ2-5; unclear D gene. The CDR3 runs to 16 residues. Trimming left V 0 bases short and J 1 base short, with 15 bases between. From germline, CDR1 is SQVTM and CDR2 ANQGSEA. The chain's CDR3 is CSVEDRSHGLQETQYF. The CDR3 nucleotides are TGCAGCGTTGAAGATCGGTCGCACGGTCTCCAAGAGACCCAGTACTTC. The entire variable domain, with the rest obtained from reference TRBV29-1 and TRBJ2-5, is as follows: SAVISQKPSRDICQRGTSLTIQCQVDSQVTMMFWYRQQPGQSLTLIATANQGSEATYESGFVIDKFPISRPNLTFSTLTVSNMSPEDSSIYLCSVEDRSHGLQETQYFGPGTRLLVL.

This clonotype was observed at least ten times. The chain employs TRBV21-1 and TRBJ2-7. TRBV21-1 is described as a pseudogene. CDR3 size: 11 residues. The CDR3 loop is CASSKTYEQYF. The CDR3 nucleotides read TGTGCCAGCAGTAAGACATACGAGCAGTACTTC.

V gene TRBV4-2 combines with J gene TRBJ2-1; D may correspond to TRBD1 or TRBD2 (5 bases each). Trimming removed 3 bases from V and 6 bases from J, with 18 bases in between. Per the germline V gene, CDR1 is LGHNA and CDR2 is YNFKEQ. The CDR3 consists of 16 residues. The CDR3 coding sequence is TGTGCCAGCAGCCATTCGAGTCTCAGGGACGGCAATGAGCAGTTCTTC. Its translation is CASSHSSLRDGNEQFF.

This clonotype was seen only a few times. V and J are TRBV5-4 and TRBJ2-2, with TRBD2 as a possible D gene (6 bases). The CDR3 spans 15 residues. The germline V gene has CDR1 SGHNT and CDR2 YYREEE (reference sequence). V was cut by 3 bases and J by 3 bases, with 12 bases left in between. The CDR3 sequence: CASSSGVIDTGELFF. The CDR3 bases are TGTGCCAGCAGCTCGGGGGTAATCGACACCGGGGAGCTGTTTTTT.

The chain has TRBV20-1 and TRBJ2-7; a possible D gene is TRBD1 (6 bases). Germline V gives CDR1 DFQATT, CDR2 SNEGSKA (reference sequence). Trimming cost V 4 bases and J 1 base, with 11 bases left between them. The CDR3 covers 13 residues. For the CDR3, the DNA is TGCAGTGCTATTCAGGACAGATCCTACGAGCAGTACTTC. The encoded protein is CSAIQDRSYEQYF.

This clonotype occurred many times. This chain joins TRBV6-2 or TRBV6-3 and TRBJ2-7; TRBD2 matches 9 bases. V dropped 7 bases and J dropped 2; count of bases not matched to a gene: 6. This CDR3 has 14 residues. Germline-derived CDR1 and CDR2 are MNHEY and SVGEGT. As DNA, the CDR3 is TGTGCCAGCACATGTTGCGGGAGGGCCTACGAGCAGTACTTC. It specifies CASTCCGRAYEQYF.

This clonotype came up a few times. The DNA of the CDR3 is TGTGCCACCCGGACTAGCGGAGCAGATACGCAGTATTTT. Translated, it gives CATRTSGADTQYF. The chain employs TRBV27 and TRBJ2-3, with 10 bases matching TRBD2. Germline V lookup: CDR1 MNHEY, CDR2 SMNVEV (reference sequence). CDR3 length: 13 amino acids. V lost 10 bases and J lost 4; bases outside the gene matches: 5.

Many counts were recorded for this clonotype. The chain links TRBV9 to TRBJ1-5; D remains unclear. V was shortened by 0 bases and J by 4 bases, with 5 bases between the two germline ends. CDR1 is SGDLS, CDR2 YYNGEE, per germline. This CDR3 has 13 residues. CDR3 protein: CASSVAGNQPQHF. CDR3 DNA: TGTGCCAGCAGCGTAGCGGGGAATCAGCCCCAGCATTTT.

This clonotype was recorded a few times. The J gene is TRBJ2-3, the V gene TRBV7-2; the D gene is possibly TRBD1 (5 bases). Per the germline V gene, CDR1 is SGHTA and CDR2 is FQGNSA. V was clipped by 3 bases and J by 14 bases, with 18 bases between them. This CDR3 region has 13 residues. The CDR3 reads CASSFGPGKDLYF. As DNA, the CDR3 is TGTGCCAGCAGCTTCGGACCAGGGAAGGACCTGTATTTT.

Many counts were recorded for this clonotype. The CDR3 DNA is TGCAGCGGGGGACAGGGTGGCGAGACCCAGTACTTC. Its protein is CSGGQGGETQYF. The J gene is TRBJ2-5, the V gene TRBV29-1; 9 nucleotides agree with TRBD1. The germline V gene encodes CDR1 SQVTM and CDR2 ANQGSEA. The CDR3 loop spans 12 amino acids. Trimming removed 7 bases from V and 5 bases from J; junction bases left unmatched: 5.

In its sample, this clonotype was seen a few times. The genes are TRBV12-3 or TRBV12-4 and TRBJ2-5; D is perhaps TRBD2 (5 bases). The V end lost 5 bases, the J end lost 2 bases, and 15 bases lay between the germline ends. The CDR3 has 15 residues. The CDR3 loop reads CASSLTGLLQETQYF. The CDR3 DNA follows: TGTGCCAGCAGTCTCACTGGACTGTTACAAGAGACCCAGTACTTC.

In its sample, this clonotype was seen many times. The chain has TRBV12-3 or TRBV12-4 and TRBJ2-7; the D gene is possibly TRBD1 (5 bases). Trimming took 5 bases from V and 5 from J, leaving 10 bases between them. The CDR3 loop spans 12 amino acids. CDR3 amino acids: CASSIWGDEQYF. For the CDR3, the DNA is TGTGCCAGCAGTATTTGGGGCGACGAGCAGTACTTC.

This clonotype has at least ten counts. CDR3 sequence reads: CASSFNGGSTDTQYF. CDR3 nucleotide sequence: TGCGCCAGCAGCTTTAACGGGGGAAGCACAGATACGCAGTATTTT. This chain connects TRBV5-1 to TRBJ2-3; a weak D match, TRBD2 (6 bases). This CDR3 is built from 15 residues. CDR1 is SGHRS, CDR2 YFSETQ, per germline. The V end was cut by 2 bases, the J end by 0 bases, with 10 bases between.

This clonotype was seen at least ten times. This chain joins TRBV12-3 or TRBV12-4 and TRBJ2-3; D is unclear. The CDR3 is made up of 16 amino acids. Trimming left V 4 bases short and J 2 bases short, with 16 bases between. The CDR3 sequence: CASSSSSAVHTDTQYF. The CDR3 DNA follows: TGTGCCAGCAGTTCCTCGAGCGCGGTTCACACAGATACGCAGTATTTT.

This clonotype was detected many times. The rearrangement joins TRBV6-5 to TRBJ1-1; a possible D gene is TRBD1 (5 bases). The CDR3 covers 14 residues. The V end was cut by 0 bases, the J end by 4 bases, with 9 bases between. Germline CDR1 reads MNHEY; CDR2 reads SVGAGI. CDR3 protein: CASSYSMGLTEAFF. CDR3 nucleotide sequence: TGTGCCAGCAGTTACTCGATGGGACTCACTGAAGCTTTCTTT.

This clonotype was found once. The rearrangement uses TRBV11-1 and TRBJ2-1, with 15 bases matching TRBD2. Unmatched junction bases numbered 7, after V lost 3 bases and J lost 4 bases. Germline V lookup: CDR1 SGHAT, CDR2 FQDESV (reference sequence). The CDR3 spans 18 residues. The CDR3 DNA reads as TGTGCCAGCAGCTTCGGACTAGCGGGGGGGCTTCGGTACAATGAGCAGTTCTTC. This codes for CASSFGLAGGLRYNEQFF.